Below, one TCR beta chain is given with its context. V dropped 2 bases and J dropped 8; count of bases not matched to a gene: 6. Germline values: CDR1 SNHLY, CDR2 FYNNEI. The CDR3 sequence is 15 residues long. Only in-frame clones appear in the TCRdb table, and some are missing; sequencing was by immunoSEQ multiplex PCR. The sample has about 63,000 clones, 65% to 90% seen once; the top ten hold over 4.5%. The sample belongs to a study of control samples from healthy donors and cancer patients. Input material: blood. The TCR originated in a man aged 35 to 55 in good health. The rearrangement uses TRBV2 and TRBJ2-2; 9 bases are shared with TRBD1. CDR3 DNA: TGTGCCAGCAGTGAATCGGACAGGGGTCGAGGGGAGCTGTTTTTT. Encoded protein: CASSESDRGRGELFF. The whole variable domain, remainder taken from reference TRBV2 and TRBJ2-2, is EPEVTQTPSHQVTQMGQEVILRCVPISNHLYFYWYRQILGQKVEFLVSFYNNEISEKSEIFDDQFSVERPDGSNFTLKIRSTKLEDSAMYFCASSESDRGRGELFFGEGSRLTVL.